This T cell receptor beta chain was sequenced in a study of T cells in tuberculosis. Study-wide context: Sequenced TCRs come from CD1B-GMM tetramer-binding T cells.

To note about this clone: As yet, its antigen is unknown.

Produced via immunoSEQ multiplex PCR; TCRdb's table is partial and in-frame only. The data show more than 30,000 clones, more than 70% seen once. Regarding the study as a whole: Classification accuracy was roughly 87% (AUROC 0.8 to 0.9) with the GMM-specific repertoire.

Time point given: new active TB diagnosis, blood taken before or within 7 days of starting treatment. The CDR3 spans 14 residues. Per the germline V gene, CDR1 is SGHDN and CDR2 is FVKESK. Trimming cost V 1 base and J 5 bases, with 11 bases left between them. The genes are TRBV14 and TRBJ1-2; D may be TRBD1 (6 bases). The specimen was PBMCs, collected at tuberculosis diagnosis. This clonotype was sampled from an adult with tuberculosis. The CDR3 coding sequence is TGTGCCAGCAGCCAAGTAAACAGGGTTTATGGCTACACCTTC. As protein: CASSQVNRVYGYTF.